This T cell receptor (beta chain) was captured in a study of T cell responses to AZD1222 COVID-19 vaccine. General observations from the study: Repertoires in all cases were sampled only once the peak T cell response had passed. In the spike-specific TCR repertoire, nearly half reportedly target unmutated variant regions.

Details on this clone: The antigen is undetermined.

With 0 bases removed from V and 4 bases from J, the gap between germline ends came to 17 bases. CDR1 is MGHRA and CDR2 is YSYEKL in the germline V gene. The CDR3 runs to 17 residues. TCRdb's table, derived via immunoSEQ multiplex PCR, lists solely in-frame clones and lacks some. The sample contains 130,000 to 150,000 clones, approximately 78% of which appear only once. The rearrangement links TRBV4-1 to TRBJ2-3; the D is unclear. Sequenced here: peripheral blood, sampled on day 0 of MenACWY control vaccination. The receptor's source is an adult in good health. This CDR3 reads CASSQDLFLRSADTQYF. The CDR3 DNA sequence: TGCGCCAGCAGCCAAGACCTCTTCCTTCGGAGCGCAGATACGCAGTATTTT.